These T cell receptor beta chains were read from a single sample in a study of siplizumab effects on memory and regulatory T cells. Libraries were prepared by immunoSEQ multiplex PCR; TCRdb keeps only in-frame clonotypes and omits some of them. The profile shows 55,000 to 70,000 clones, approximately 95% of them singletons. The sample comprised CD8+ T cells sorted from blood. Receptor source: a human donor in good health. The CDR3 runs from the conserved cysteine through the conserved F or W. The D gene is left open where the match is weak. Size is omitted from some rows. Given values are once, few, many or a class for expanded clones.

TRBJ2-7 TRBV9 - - TGTGCCAGCAGCGCCGGGTACGAGCAGTACTTC CASSAGYEQYF
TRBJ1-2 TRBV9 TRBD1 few TGTGCCAGCAGCGGCAACAGGGGGCGAAGCTATGGCTACACCTTC CASSGNRGRSYGYTF
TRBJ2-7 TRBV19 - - TGTGCCAGTAGTGTTAGCGTCTCCTACGAGCAGTACTTC CASSVSVSYEQYF
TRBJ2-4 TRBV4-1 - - TGCGCCAGCAGCCAAGGACCAAGAGGGGACATTCAGTACTTC CASSQGPRGDIQYF
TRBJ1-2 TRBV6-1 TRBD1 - TGTGCCAGCAGTGAAGCGCTTTTACAGGGGGACTATGGCTACACCTTC CASSEALLQGDYGYTF
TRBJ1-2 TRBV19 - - TGTGCCAGTAGTATTGGAGAAACCTATGGCTACACCTTC CASSIGETYGYTF
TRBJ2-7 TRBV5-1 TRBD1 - TGCGCCAGCAGCTTGGGTTCCGGGACAGGGTGGGACGAGCAGTACTTC CASSLGSGTGWDEQYF
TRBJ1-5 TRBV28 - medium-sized TGTGCCAGCAGTTTTATGAGGGAGGGATATAGCAATCAGCCCCAGCATTTT CASSFMREGYSNQPQHF
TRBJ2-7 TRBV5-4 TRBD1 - TGTGCCAGCTTCGACAGGGGGTCTACCTACGAGCAGTACTTC CASFDRGSTYEQYF
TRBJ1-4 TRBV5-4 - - TGTGCCAGCAGCGTAGAGGGGTTTAATGAAAAACTGTTTTTT CASSVEGFNEKLFF
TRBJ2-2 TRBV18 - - TGTGCCAGCTCACCACCGGAAGGGCTGGCCACCGGGGAGCTGTTTTTT CASSPPEGLATGELFF
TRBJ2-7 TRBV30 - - TGTGCCTGGAGTGTACTTGCCTACGAGCAGTACTTC CAWSVLAYEQYF
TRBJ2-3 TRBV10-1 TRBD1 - TGCGCCAGTCGGACAGGGAAAGCAGATACGCAGTATTTT CASRTGKADTQYF
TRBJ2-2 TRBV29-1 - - TGCAGCGTAACAGTCACCGGGGAGCTGTTTTTT CSVTVTGELFF
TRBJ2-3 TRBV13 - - TGTGCCAGCAGCTTAGGTGGCCTAACTAGCACAGATACGCAGTATTTT CASSLGGLTSTDTQYF
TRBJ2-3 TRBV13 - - TGTGCCAGCAGCCCAGACTGGAAAAGCACAGATACGCAGTATTTT CASSPDWKSTDTQYF
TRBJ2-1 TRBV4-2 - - TGTGCCAGCAGCAATACTAGCAATGAGCAGTTCTTC CASSNTSNEQFF
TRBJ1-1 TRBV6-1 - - TGTGCCAGCAGTCCGCGGGGGAACACTGAAGCTTTCTTT CASSPRGNTEAFF
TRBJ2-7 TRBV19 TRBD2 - TGTGCCAGTAGACAACTAGCGGGATCCTACGAGCAGTACTTC CASRQLAGSYEQYF
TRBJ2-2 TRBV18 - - TGTGCCAGCCCAAAACAGAGTTCGAACACCGGGGAGCTGTTTTTT CASPKQSSNTGELFF
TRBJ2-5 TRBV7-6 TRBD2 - TGTGCCAGCAGCCAACTAGCGGGAGGGGGAGAGCAGTACTTC CASSQLAGGGEQYF
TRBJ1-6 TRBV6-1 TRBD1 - TGTGCCGGACACAGGGGGGAGAATTCACCCCTCCACTTT CAGHRGENSPLHF
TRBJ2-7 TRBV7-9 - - TGTGCCAGCAGCTTAGTAGGGGGCTCCTACGAGCAGTACTTC CASSLVGGSYEQYF
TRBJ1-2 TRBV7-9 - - TGTGCCAGCAGCTTAGTGGAGGGGGACGGCTACACCTTC CASSLVEGDGYTF
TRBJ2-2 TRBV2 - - TGTGCCAGCAGTGAAGCGCTTAATAGCATTACCGGGGAGCTGTTTTTT CASSEALNSITGELFF
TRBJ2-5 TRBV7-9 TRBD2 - TGTGCCAGCAGCTTCGGGGAAGGACCTAGCGGGAGTTTTGGAGAGACCCAGTACTTC CASSFGEGPSGSFGETQYF
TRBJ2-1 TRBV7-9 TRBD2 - TGTGCCAGCAGCTTAGGGCTAGCGGGAGCTCGTGAGCAGTTCTTC CASSLGLAGAREQFF
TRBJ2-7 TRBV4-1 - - TGCGCCAGCAGCTCTGACAGGTCTAAACCCTACGAGCAGTACTTC CASSSDRSKPYEQYF
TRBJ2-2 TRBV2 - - TGTGCCAGCAGCGGATTAACAACCGGGGAGCTGTTTTTT CASSGLTTGELFF
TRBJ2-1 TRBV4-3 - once TGCGCCAGCAGCCCCCTAGGCACCGATCGGGAGCAGTTCTTC CASSPLGTDREQFF
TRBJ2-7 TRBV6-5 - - TGTGCCAGCAGTTACGGTGGACCGGGAGCGGTATACGAGCAGTACTTC CASSYGGPGAVYEQYF
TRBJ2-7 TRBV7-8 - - TGTGCCAGCAGCTTAGTTCCGTACGAGCAGTACTTC CASSLVPYEQYF
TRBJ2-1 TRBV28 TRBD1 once TGTGCCAGCAGCACCCCTGGACAGGGTAGGAATGAGCAGTTCTTC CASSTPGQGRNEQFF
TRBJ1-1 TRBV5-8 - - TGTGCCAGCAGCTTAATACAGACCATGAACACTGAAGCTTTCTTT CASSLIQTMNTEAFF
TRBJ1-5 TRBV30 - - TGTGCCTGGAGCGGGACGCGAGGGCAGCCCCAGCATTTT CAWSGTRGQPQHF
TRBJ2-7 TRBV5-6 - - TGTGCCAGCAGCACCGGAGGAGGCTACGAGCAGTACTTC CASSTGGGYEQYF
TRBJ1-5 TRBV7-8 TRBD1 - TGTGCCAGCAGCTTAGGTACAGGGGGCCGGAGCAATCAGCCCCAGCATTTT CASSLGTGGRSNQPQHF
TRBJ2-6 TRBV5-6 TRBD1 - TGTGCCAGCAGCTTGGCCCAGGGGGCGTTATCTGGGGCCAACGTCCTGACTTTC CASSLAQGALSGANVLTF
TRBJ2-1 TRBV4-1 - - TGCGCCAGCAGCTCACTAGCTCATGAGCAGTTCTTC CASSSLAHEQFF
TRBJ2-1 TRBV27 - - TGTGCCAGCAGTTTTAGCGGAAACTACAATGAGCAGTTCTTC CASSFSGNYNEQFF
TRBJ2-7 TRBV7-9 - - TGTGCCAGCAGCGGTACCATAGCGTCTCCCTACGAGCAGTACTTC CASSGTIASPYEQYF
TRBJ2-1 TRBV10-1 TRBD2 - TGCGCCAGCAGTGTTGGGGGGGTCGAAAGGGATGAGCAGTTCTTC CASSVGGVERDEQFF
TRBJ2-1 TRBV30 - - TGTGCCTGGAGATCCGAGAACAATGAGCAGTTCTTC CAWRSENNEQFF
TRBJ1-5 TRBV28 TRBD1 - TGTGCCAGCAGTTTACCTCCCGACAGGGCTAGCAATCAGCCCCAGCATTTT CASSLPPDRASNQPQHF
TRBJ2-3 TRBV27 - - TGTGCCAGCAGTTTATTAAGGGTGGGCACAGATACGCAGTATTTT CASSLLRVGTDTQYF
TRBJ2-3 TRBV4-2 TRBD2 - TGTGCCAGCAGCCAAACGGCGGGAGAAGGAGATACGCAGTATTTT CASSQTAGEGDTQYF
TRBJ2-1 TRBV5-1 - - TGCGCCAGCAGTCCGGACATATCCTACAATGAGCAGTTCTTC CASSPDISYNEQFF
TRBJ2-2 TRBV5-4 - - TGTGCCAGCAGCTTGGGCTTTGGGCTCCTGAACACCGGGGAGCTGTTTTTT CASSLGFGLLNTGELFF
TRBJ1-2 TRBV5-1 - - TGCGCCAGCAGCTCTTCACAGGATTCCTATGGCTACACCTTC CASSSSQDSYGYTF
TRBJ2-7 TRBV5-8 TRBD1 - TGTGCCAGCAATTCCGGCATCAGGGACAGGGGAAACGAGCAGTACTTC CASNSGIRDRGNEQYF
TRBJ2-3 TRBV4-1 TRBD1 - TGCGCCAGCAGCCGGGAGACAGGGGCGACAGATACGCAGTATTTT CASSRETGATDTQYF
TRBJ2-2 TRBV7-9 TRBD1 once TGTGCCAGCAGCTTAGTGGGACAGACCTCCGGGGAGCTGTTTTTT CASSLVGQTSGELFF